A single sample is the source of the 22 T cell receptor beta chains below, sequenced in a study of blood T cell repertoires in COVID-19. Assay used: immunoSEQ multiplex PCR; TCRdb lists only in-frame clones, some missing. The table includes tens of thousands of clones, 70% to 90% detected once. Sequenced: peripheral blood. These receptors were taken from a human donor in a cohort sampled during active COVID-19.

V is TRBV3-1 (or the pseudogene TRBV3-2) and J is TRBJ1-1, with D hard to call. Germline values: CDR1 LGHDT, CDR2 YNNKEL (reference sequence). The CDR3 consists of 13 residues. The V and J ends lost 1 base and 7 bases respectively, with 10 bases between them. The CDR3 reads CASSQVSQVEAFF. The CDR3 coding sequence is TGTGCCAGCAGCCAAGTATCTCAGGTTGAAGCTTTCTTT.

The rearrangement joins TRBV11-2 to TRBJ2-1; 9 bases match TRBD1. Trimming at V came to 1 base and at J to 10 bases, leaving 11 bases not matched to a gene. CDR3 size: 16 residues. CDR1 is SGHAT, CDR2 FQNNGV, per germline. The CDR3 DNA reads as TGTGCCAGCAGCTTAGGGGGACAGGGTCCCCTTAGCGAGCAGTTCTTC. Protein product: CASSLGGQGPLSEQFF.

This clone turned up a few times. The chain couples TRBV5-4 to TRBJ2-1; TRBD2 agrees at 8 bases. The V segment lost 3 bases and the J segment 4 bases; nucleotides outside the gene matches: 12. The CDR3 covers 17 residues. Germline V gene data show CDR1 as SGHNT and CDR2 as YYREEE (reference sequence). The CDR3 protein is CASSSTRGGALYNEQFF. The DNA for the CDR3 is TGTGCCAGCAGCTCAACCCGGGGGGGGGCCCTATACAATGAGCAGTTCTTC.

The rearrangement joins TRBV6-1 to TRBJ1-1; TRBD1 agrees at 9 bases. Per germline, CDR1 MNHNS and CDR2 SASEGT. Trimming at V came to 7 bases and at J to 4 bases, leaving 7 bases not matched to a gene. This CDR3 is 14 amino acids long. CDR3 sequence (DNA): TGTGCCAGCAAACCGGGACAGGGTGTCACTGAAGCTTTCTTT. This encodes CASKPGQGVTEAFF.

The CDR3 protein is CASSDRAPRGTGELFF. CDR3 DNA: TGTGCCAGCAGTGATCGGGCCCCGCGGGGCACCGGGGAGCTGTTTTTT. The rearrangement uses TRBV25-1 and TRBJ2-2; D perhaps matches TRBD2 (6 bases). Germline assignment: CDR1 MGHDK and CDR2 SYGVNS. CDR3 length equals 16 residues. V was clipped by 3 bases and J by 4 bases, with 15 bases between them. Combining the CDR3 with reference TRBV25-1 and TRBJ2-2 gives the whole variable domain EADIYQTPRYLVIGTGKKITLECSQTMGHDKMYWYQQDPGMELHLIHYSYGVNSTEKGDLSSESTVSRIRTEHFPLTLESARPSHTSQYLCASSDRAPRGTGELFFGEGSRLTVL.

The chain has TRBV2 and TRBJ1-1; no clear D gene. V dropped 7 bases and J dropped 0 bases, with 9 bases sitting between them. This CDR3 is built from 13 residues. CDR1 and CDR2 (germline): SNHLY, FYNNEI. The CDR3 DNA sequence: TGTGCCAGCACCACTGACATGAACACTGAAGCTTTCTTT. Its translation: CASTTDMNTEAFF.

V and J are TRBV27 and TRBJ2-3; the match to TRBD1 covers 11 bases. Looked up from germline, CDR1 is MNHEY and CDR2 is SMNVEV (reference sequence). V dropped 7 bases and J dropped 5; count of bases not matched to a gene: 5. There are 14 residues in the CDR3. The CDR3 nucleotides are TGTGCCAGCAATAGGACAGGGGGCCTAGATACGCAGTATTTT. Translation: CASNRTGGLDTQYF.

The rearrangement joins TRBV14 to TRBJ1-1, with TRBD1 matching 9 bases. Germline V CDR1 and CDR2: SGHDN, FVKESK. The CDR3 length is 14 residues. V was clipped by 4 bases and J by 5 bases; unmatched bases: 5. In DNA form, the CDR3 reads TGTGCCAGCAGCCGACAGGGGGGGGGAACTGAAGCTTTCTTT. It encodes CASSRQGGGTEAFF. The whole variable domain, filled in from reference TRBV14 and TRBJ1-1, reads EAGVTQFPSHSVIEKGQTVTLRCDPISGHDNLYWYRRVMGKEIKFLLHFVKESKQDESGMPNNRFLAERTGGTYSTLKVQPAELEDSGVYFCASSRQGGGTEAFFGQGTRLTVV.

This clone was observed once. The J gene is TRBJ2-7, the V gene TRBV11-2; D unresolved. This CDR3 region has 14 residues. Trimming pared 2 bases from V and 2 bases from J, leaving 10 bases between. Germline assignment: CDR1 SGHAT and CDR2 FQNNGV. Here the CDR3 reads CASSLITRTYEQYF. The CDR3 coding sequence is TGTGCCAGCAGCTTAATCACCAGGACCTACGAGCAGTACTTC.

This chain links TRBV18 with TRBJ2-7, with 8 bases aligning to TRBD1. V lost 5 bases to trimming and J lost 2 bases; unmatched junction nucleotides: 5. The CDR3 spans 14 residues. Germline CDR1 reads KGHSH; CDR2 reads LQKENI. CDR3 sequence reads: CASSGQGHTYEQYF. The CDR3 bases are TGTGCCAGCTCAGGACAGGGTCACACCTACGAGCAGTACTTC.

The rearrangement links TRBV6-5 to TRBJ1-5; no clear D gene. Between the trimmed V and J ends, which lost 5 bases and 4 bases, there was a span of 12 bases. The CDR3 is 14 amino acids. CDR1 and CDR2 from the germline V gene are MNHEY and SVGAGI. The CDR3 DNA follows: TGTGCCAGCAGTAGTGGACGGGAGAATCAGCCCCAGCATTTT. Translating gives CASSSGRENQPQHF.

The chain couples TRBV12-3 or TRBV12-4 to TRBJ2-3; D is unclear. CDR3 length equals 12 residues. The ends were cut back, 5 bases at V and 5 bases at J, with 8 bases in the middle. CDR3 region: CASSPSVDTQYF. The CDR3 DNA reads TGTGCCAGCAGTCCGAGTGTAGATACGCAGTATTTT.

CDR3 sequence: CASSPVRENTEAFF. The CDR3 DNA follows: TGTGCCAGCTCACCTGTTCGGGAGAACACTGAAGCTTTCTTT. The chain combines TRBV18 with TRBJ1-1, with unresolved D. Trimming pared 3 bases from V and 1 base from J, leaving 9 bases between. CDR1 and CDR2 (germline): KGHSH, LQKENI. This CDR3 has 14 residues.

This chain's CDR3 is CATSRDGFTQGGETQYF. As DNA, the CDR3 is TGTGCCACCAGCAGAGATGGGTTCACCCAGGGGGGAGAGACCCAGTACTTC. The chain employs TRBV15 and TRBJ2-5; tentative D call: TRBD1 (7 bases). This CDR3 spans 17 amino acids. V lost 0 bases and J lost 4, with 18 bases in between. Germline values: CDR1 LNHNV, CDR2 YYDKDF (reference sequence).

The V and J genes are TRBV19 and TRBJ2-1; 10 nucleotides agree with TRBD1. The CDR3 is made up of 15 amino acids. V shed 4 bases, J shed 7 bases, and the junction held 7 bases outside the gene matches. Germline CDR1 and CDR2: LNHDA and SQIVND (reference sequence). CDR3 sequence reads: CASSRDRGGLNEQFF. The DNA of the CDR3 is TGTGCCAGTAGTAGGGACAGGGGTGGGTTAAATGAGCAGTTCTTC.

The chain combines TRBV10-1 with TRBJ2-5, with unresolved D. The V end lost 0 bases, the J end lost 4 bases, and 9 bases lay between the germline ends. The CDR3 is 14 amino acids. Germline loops: CDR1 WNHNN, CDR2 SYGVQD (reference sequence). Here the CDR3 reads CASSESTSGETQYF. The CDR3 DNA sequence: TGCGCCAGCAGTGAGTCGACCTCAGGAGAGACCCAGTACTTC.

The rearrangement links TRBV7-3 to TRBJ1-1; D call uncertain. Deletions cut 2 bases from V and 11 bases from J, with 21 bases between. The length of the CDR3 is 15 residues. Per germline, CDR1 SGHTA and CDR2 FQGTGA. The CDR3: CASSLAGGNGEGAFF. The DNA of the CDR3 is TGTGCCAGCAGCTTAGCTGGCGGGAACGGGGAAGGTGCTTTCTTT.

In its sample, this clone was seen once. This chain connects TRBV3-1 (or the pseudogene TRBV3-2) to TRBJ1-2, with D uncertain. The CDR3 runs to 12 residues. Germline V lookup: CDR1 LGHDT, CDR2 YNNKEL (reference sequence). Trimming took off 1 base at V and 7 bases at J, with 7 bases between the two ends. CDR3 protein: CASSQGMAGYTF. As DNA, the CDR3 is TGTGCCAGCAGCCAAGGAATGGCTGGCTACACCTTC.

This rearrangement joins TRBV24-1 to TRBJ2-3; 7 positions match TRBD1. Trimming at V came to 4 bases and at J to 2 bases, leaving 2 bases not matched to a gene. Germline V gene lookup returns CDR1 KGHDR and CDR2 SFDVKD. The CDR3 covers 14 residues. Here the CDR3 reads CATSEGQSTDTQYF. Written as DNA, the CDR3 is TGTGCCACCAGTGAGGGACAGTCCACAGATACGCAGTATTTT.

This clone showed up just a few times. V gene TRBV11-2 combines with J gene TRBJ2-6; TRBD1 matches at 9 bases. J gave up 0 bases and V 3 bases, and 9 bases lay outside the gene matches. The CDR3 runs 19 residues. The V gene's germline CDR1 is SGHAT and CDR2 FQNNGV. The CDR3 region has the DNA TGTGCCAGCAGCTTTTCGGCTGGACAGGGGCTCTCTGGGGCCAACGTCCTGACTTTC. Residues: CASSFSAGQGLSGANVLTF. The full variable domain, in which reference TRBV11-2 and TRBJ2-6 provide the parts outside the CDR3, is EAGVAQSPRYKIIEKRQSVAFWCNPISGHATLYWYQQILGQGPKLLIQFQNNGVVDDSQLPKDRFSAERLKGVDSTLKIQPAKLEDSAVYLCASSFSAGQGLSGANVLTFGAGSRLTVL.

The chain combines TRBV2 with TRBJ2-7; TRBD1 matches at 8 bases. Losses at the gene ends were 6 bases for V and 1 base for J; bases not matched to a gene: 8. CDR3 size: 15 residues. Per the germline V gene, CDR1 is SNHLY and CDR2 is FYNNEI. The CDR3 region has the DNA TGTGCCAGCAGGCAGAGGACAGGGATGTCCTACGAGCAGTACTTC. It yields the protein CASRQRTGMSYEQYF.

This chain connects TRBV19 to TRBJ1-5, with 7 bases fitting TRBD1. Unmatched junction bases numbered 15, after V lost 5 bases and J lost 5 bases. Germline assignment: CDR1 LNHDA and CDR2 SQIVND (reference sequence). The CDR3 is 17 residues long. CDR3 amino acids: CASSPLRLTGRDQPQHF. The DNA for the CDR3 is TGTGCCAGTAGTCCCCTTCGTCTGACAGGGCGAGATCAGCCCCAGCATTTT.